A selection of T cell receptor beta chains follows, all from one sample in a study of identical twins. Each CDR3 protein gets one entry after TCRdb re-called the 5' RACE reads with MiXCR. Of 350,000 or so distinct CDR3 sequences in the sample, 9% to 15% were seen once. These data are also associated with another study on yellow fever vaccine responses in identical twins.

Material: CD8+ T cells sorted from blood. Receptor source: a young woman in good health. CDR3s include the opening cysteine and the closing phenylalanine or tryptophan. The D gene is left open where the match is weak. Not all rows give a size; the values are once, few, many and, for expanded clones, a class.

j_gene: TRBJ1-1; v_gene: TRBV13; len: 13; d_gene: TRBD1; abundance: many; CDR3nt: TGTGCCAGCAGCTCCGGGACAGACACTGAAGCTTTCTTT; CDR3aa: CASSSGTDTEAFF
j_gene: TRBJ1-2; v_gene: TRBV11-3; len: 14; d_gene: TRBD1; abundance: many; CDR3nt: TGTGCCAGCAGCTCTGGACAGGGGGTCTATGGCTACACCTTC; CDR3aa: CASSSGQGVYGYTF
j_gene: TRBJ2-3; v_gene: TRBV7-3; len: 19; d_gene: .; abundance: .; CDR3nt: TGTGCCAGCAGCTTAAGGATTGTACGACCCGAGTATAGCACAGATACGCAGTATTTT; CDR3aa: CASSLRIVRPEYSTDTQYF
j_gene: TRBJ1-5; v_gene: TRBV28; len: 17; d_gene: .; abundance: few; CDR3nt: TGTGCCAGCAGTTTGGCCGCGCTGAGATATAGCAATCAGCCCCAGCATTTT; CDR3aa: CASSLAALRYSNQPQHF
j_gene: TRBJ2-3; v_gene: TRBV9; len: 14; d_gene: TRBD2; abundance: few; CDR3nt: TGTGCCAGCAGCGTAGGCGGGGGGGCAGATACGCAGTATTTT; CDR3aa: CASSVGGGADTQYF
j_gene: TRBJ2-1; v_gene: TRBV4-1; len: 18; d_gene: TRBD2; abundance: few; CDR3nt: TGCGCCAGCAGCCAAGCAGGGACTAGCGGGAAACCCATCGATGAGCAGTTCTTC; CDR3aa: CASSQAGTSGKPIDEQFF
j_gene: TRBJ2-1; v_gene: TRBV2; len: 18; d_gene: TRBD2; abundance: .; CDR3nt: TGTGCCAGCAAGAGGCTAGCGGGAGTATTGCGTCTGGGTAGTGAGCAGTTCTTC; CDR3aa: CASKRLAGVLRLGSEQFF
j_gene: TRBJ2-3; v_gene: TRBV7-9; len: 14; d_gene: .; abundance: few; CDR3nt: TGTGCCAGCAGCTTGCAGGGGATCGCGGATACGCAGTATTTT; CDR3aa: CASSLQGIADTQYF
j_gene: TRBJ2-3; v_gene: TRBV6-2/TRBV6-3; len: 15; d_gene: TRBD1; abundance: few; CDR3nt: TGTGCCAGCAGTGCCCGGGACAGCCACACAGATACGCAGTATTTT; CDR3aa: CASSARDSHTDTQYF
j_gene: TRBJ1-5; v_gene: TRBV4-1; len: 18; d_gene: .; abundance: .; CDR3nt: TGCGCCAGCAGCCAAGATAAGGATTCGCTCAATAGCAATCAGCCCCAGCATTTT; CDR3aa: CASSQDKDSLNSNQPQHF
j_gene: TRBJ2-5; v_gene: TRBV7-9; len: 14; d_gene: .; abundance: .; CDR3nt: TGTGCCAGCAGTTTAACCGACATCCAAAAGACCCAGTACTTC; CDR3aa: CASSLTDIQKTQYF
j_gene: TRBJ2-3; v_gene: TRBV7-6; len: 17; d_gene: TRBD2; abundance: few; CDR3nt: TGTGCCAGCAGCCCCAGAGTACTAGCGGGGTCCGCAGATACGCAGTATTTT; CDR3aa: CASSPRVLAGSADTQYF
j_gene: TRBJ2-5; v_gene: TRBV11-1; len: 18; d_gene: .; abundance: few; CDR3nt: TGTGCCAGCAGCTCCCTAGCCCCCGCGTGGCGCTACTGGGAGACCCAGTACTTC; CDR3aa: CASSSLAPAWRYWETQYF
j_gene: TRBJ2-5; v_gene: TRBV5-1; len: 16; d_gene: .; abundance: .; CDR3nt: TGCGCCAGCAGCTCGGGGTTACTAGCCCCCCAAGAGACCCAGTACTTC; CDR3aa: CASSSGLLAPQETQYF
j_gene: TRBJ2-3; v_gene: TRBV19; len: 17; d_gene: TRBD2; abundance: .; CDR3nt: TGTGCCAGTAGTCCATCGACTAGCGCCCCTAGCACAGATACGCAGTATTTT; CDR3aa: CASSPSTSAPSTDTQYF
j_gene: TRBJ2-3; v_gene: TRBV7-6; len: 15; d_gene: .; abundance: .; CDR3nt: TGTGCCAGCAGCTTAGTATCGGACGGCACAGATACGCAGTATTTT; CDR3aa: CASSLVSDGTDTQYF
j_gene: TRBJ2-3; v_gene: TRBV20-1; len: 15; d_gene: .; abundance: few; CDR3nt: TGCAGTGCTAGAGTATGGGACGGAGGCACAGATACGCAGTATTTT; CDR3aa: CSARVWDGGTDTQYF
j_gene: TRBJ2-3; v_gene: TRBV4-2; len: 17; d_gene: TRBD2; abundance: .; CDR3nt: TGTGCCAGCAGCCAAGCATCCGGCGGGAGGTTGGCAGATACGCAGTATTTT; CDR3aa: CASSQASGGRLADTQYF
j_gene: TRBJ2-7; v_gene: TRBV11-3; len: 15; d_gene: .; abundance: .; CDR3nt: TGTGCCAGCAGCTTGAAGATTAGCGGAGACTACGAGCAGTACTTC; CDR3aa: CASSLKISGDYEQYF
j_gene: TRBJ2-1; v_gene: TRBV24-1; len: 13; d_gene: .; abundance: .; CDR3nt: TGTGCCACCATGGGCAGGGCAAGGAATGAGCAGTTCTTC; CDR3aa: CATMGRARNEQFF
j_gene: TRBJ1-1; v_gene: TRBV11-2; len: 11; d_gene: .; abundance: many; CDR3nt: TGTGCCAGCAGCTTAGCGGGTGAAGCTTTCTTT; CDR3aa: CASSLAGEAFF
j_gene: TRBJ1-1; v_gene: TRBV2; len: 15; d_gene: .; abundance: many; CDR3nt: TGTGCCAGCCCAAACAGCCCCCGACGAACAGGTGAAGCTTTCTTT; CDR3aa: CASPNSPRRTGEAFF
j_gene: TRBJ2-2; v_gene: TRBV5-1; len: 15; d_gene: .; abundance: few; CDR3nt: TGCGCCAGCAGCTTAATGTGGGAGAACACCGGGGAGCTGTTTTTT; CDR3aa: CASSLMWENTGELFF
j_gene: TRBJ2-5; v_gene: TRBV5-5; len: 13; d_gene: .; abundance: .; CDR3nt: TGTGCCAGCAGCTTAGAATATCAAGAGACCCAGTACTTC; CDR3aa: CASSLEYQETQYF
j_gene: TRBJ1-3; v_gene: TRBV12-3/TRBV12-4; len: 11; d_gene: .; abundance: .; CDR3nt: TGTGCGGGGCTCTCTGGAAACACCATATATTTT; CDR3aa: CAGLSGNTIYF
j_gene: TRBJ2-7; v_gene: TRBV28; len: 13; d_gene: TRBD2; abundance: .; CDR3nt: TGTGCCAGCAATCTAGCGGGGTACTACGAGCAGTACTTC; CDR3aa: CASNLAGYYEQYF
j_gene: TRBJ1-6; v_gene: TRBV4-1; len: 15; d_gene: TRBD1; abundance: few; CDR3nt: TGCGCCAGCAGAGGGGCTGGGACAGGGGAACCACCCCTCCACTTT; CDR3aa: CASRGAGTGEPPLHF
j_gene: TRBJ2-3; v_gene: TRBV2; len: 12; d_gene: .; abundance: few; CDR3nt: TGTGCCAGCCTGACCGGGACGGATACGCAGTATTTT; CDR3aa: CASLTGTDTQYF
j_gene: TRBJ2-5; v_gene: TRBV7-8; len: 14; d_gene: .; abundance: .; CDR3nt: TGTGCCAGCAGCTTGGGGGCGGACCAAGAGACCCAGTACTTC; CDR3aa: CASSLGADQETQYF
j_gene: TRBJ2-1; v_gene: TRBV28; len: 17; d_gene: TRBD1; abundance: many; CDR3nt: TGTGCCAGCAGCATCAGGGACAGCTCATACCATTACAATGAGCAGTTCTTC; CDR3aa: CASSIRDSSYHYNEQFF
j_gene: TRBJ1-1; v_gene: TRBV6-2/TRBV6-3; len: 14; d_gene: .; abundance: few; CDR3nt: TGTGCCAGCAGTTACACCAGACAGGACACTGAAGCTTTCTTT; CDR3aa: CASSYTRQDTEAFF
j_gene: TRBJ2-1; v_gene: TRBV27; len: 14; d_gene: TRBD2; abundance: few; CDR3nt: TGTGCCAGCAGGCTTAGCGGGAGGGGTAATGAGCAGTTCTTC; CDR3aa: CASRLSGRGNEQFF
j_gene: TRBJ2-1; v_gene: TRBV7-9; len: 15; d_gene: TRBD2; abundance: few; CDR3nt: TGTGCCAGCAGCTTAGCGGGAGGGGATTTGGATGAGCAGTTCTTC; CDR3aa: CASSLAGGDLDEQFF
j_gene: TRBJ2-4; v_gene: TRBV29-1; len: 10; d_gene: .; abundance: many; CDR3nt: TGCAGCGTCGTCAAAAACATTCAGTACTTC; CDR3aa: CSVVKNIQYF
j_gene: TRBJ1-6; v_gene: TRBV10-3; len: 16; d_gene: .; abundance: few; CDR3nt: TGTGCCATCAGTGAGGGGGAGGACCGAGCCAATTCACCCCTCCACTTT; CDR3aa: CAISEGEDRANSPLHF
j_gene: TRBJ1-1; v_gene: TRBV13; len: 13; d_gene: .; abundance: .; CDR3nt: TGTGCCAGCAGCCCGGGGCGCTTCGGCGAAGCTTTCTTT; CDR3aa: CASSPGRFGEAFF
j_gene: TRBJ2-7; v_gene: TRBV24-1; len: 14; d_gene: .; abundance: many; CDR3nt: TGTGCCACCAGTGACCCCGGACCTAGAGGCGAGCAGTACTTC; CDR3aa: CATSDPGPRGEQYF
j_gene: TRBJ2-5; v_gene: TRBV12-3/TRBV12-4; len: 14; d_gene: TRBD2; abundance: few; CDR3nt: TGTGCCAGCAGTTCCGGCGGGAGTGGAGAGACCCAGTACTTC; CDR3aa: CASSSGGSGETQYF
j_gene: TRBJ1-1; v_gene: TRBV29-1; len: 14; d_gene: .; abundance: few; CDR3nt: TGCAGCGTTGATGAGGCAGGAGCGAACACTGAAGCTTTCTTT; CDR3aa: CSVDEAGANTEAFF
j_gene: TRBJ2-3; v_gene: TRBV6-5; len: 16; d_gene: .; abundance: few; CDR3nt: TGTGCCAGCAGTTACTCTGGGGGCGCAGGGGCAGATACGCAGTATTTT; CDR3aa: CASSYSGGAGADTQYF
j_gene: TRBJ2-7; v_gene: TRBV28; len: 22; d_gene: TRBD2; abundance: .; CDR3nt: TGTGCCAGCAGTTTCCGATACCCCATGACTAGCGGGAGGGCAGAAAAGTCCTACGAGCAGTACTTC; CDR3aa: CASSFRYPMTSGRAEKSYEQYF
j_gene: TRBJ1-5; v_gene: TRBV3-1; len: 15; d_gene: .; abundance: .; CDR3nt: TGTGCCAGCAGCCAGGGGCGATATAGCAATCAGCCCCAGCATTTT; CDR3aa: CASSQGRYSNQPQHF
j_gene: TRBJ2-6; v_gene: TRBV27; len: 17; d_gene: .; abundance: few; CDR3nt: TGTGCCAGCAGTCTATATGGGGGGGCTTCTGGGGCCAACGTCCTGACTTTC; CDR3aa: CASSLYGGASGANVLTF
j_gene: TRBJ2-3; v_gene: TRBV15; len: 15; d_gene: .; abundance: few; CDR3nt: TGTGCCACCAGCAGCTCCGGCACTAGCACAGATACGCAGTATTTT; CDR3aa: CATSSSGTSTDTQYF
j_gene: TRBJ2-4; v_gene: TRBV20-1; len: 10; d_gene: .; abundance: .; CDR3nt: TGCAGTGGGCTGGACGGCATTCAGTACTTC; CDR3aa: CSGLDGIQYF
j_gene: TRBJ2-7; v_gene: TRBV12-3/TRBV12-4; len: 15; d_gene: .; abundance: .; CDR3nt: TGTGCCAGCAGTTTTGGGCCTATGAGCTCCTACGAGCAGTACTTC; CDR3aa: CASSFGPMSSYEQYF